This TCR beta chain was recorded in a study of human T cells and chemical hapten exposure. Only a few counts were recorded for this clonotype. This CDR3 comprises 14 residues. Per the germline V gene, CDR1 is SGHRS and CDR2 is YFSETQ. With 7 bases removed from V and 1 base from J, the gap between germline ends came to 13 bases. Time point described: patch test 1, 2 weeks after DPC sensitization. Sample treatment: therapeutic diphenylcyclopropenone sensitization with weekly scalp DPC. TCRdb re-called the RACE reads through MiXCR, storing one row per CDR3 protein. This sample has 90,000 to 120,000 distinct CDR3 sequences; about 10% occur once, and the top ten carry roughly 3.5%.

The TCR was taken from a middle-aged woman with alopecia areata. Some clones in this sample may be carry-over from other donors' samples. Specimen: whole blood, collected in connection with sensitization to the hapten diphenylcyclopropenone (DPC). The chain couples TRBV5-1 to TRBJ2-3, with D maybe TRBD2 (5 bases). This CDR3 reads CASFPVGGTDTQYF. CDR3 in DNA: TGCGCCAGCTTTCCGGTCGGGGGCACAGATACGCAGTATTTT.